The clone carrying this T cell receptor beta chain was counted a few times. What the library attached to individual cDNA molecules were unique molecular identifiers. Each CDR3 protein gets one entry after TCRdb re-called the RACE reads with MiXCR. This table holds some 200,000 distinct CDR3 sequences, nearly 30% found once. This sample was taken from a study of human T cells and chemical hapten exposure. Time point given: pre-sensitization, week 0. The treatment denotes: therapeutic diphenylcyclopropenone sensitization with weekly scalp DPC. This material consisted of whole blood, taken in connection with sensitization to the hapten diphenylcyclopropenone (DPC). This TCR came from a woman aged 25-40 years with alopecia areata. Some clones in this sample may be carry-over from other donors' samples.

This chain's CDR3 is CSVTQGGGQPQHF. CDR3 bases: TGCAGCGTCACACAAGGGGGGGGACAGCCCCAGCATTTT. The chain carries TRBV29-1 and TRBJ1-5; perhaps TRBD1 as D (6 bases). Germline V CDR1 and CDR2: SQVTM, ANQGSEA. V lost 6 bases and J lost 7, with 16 bases in between. This CDR3 contains 13 residues.